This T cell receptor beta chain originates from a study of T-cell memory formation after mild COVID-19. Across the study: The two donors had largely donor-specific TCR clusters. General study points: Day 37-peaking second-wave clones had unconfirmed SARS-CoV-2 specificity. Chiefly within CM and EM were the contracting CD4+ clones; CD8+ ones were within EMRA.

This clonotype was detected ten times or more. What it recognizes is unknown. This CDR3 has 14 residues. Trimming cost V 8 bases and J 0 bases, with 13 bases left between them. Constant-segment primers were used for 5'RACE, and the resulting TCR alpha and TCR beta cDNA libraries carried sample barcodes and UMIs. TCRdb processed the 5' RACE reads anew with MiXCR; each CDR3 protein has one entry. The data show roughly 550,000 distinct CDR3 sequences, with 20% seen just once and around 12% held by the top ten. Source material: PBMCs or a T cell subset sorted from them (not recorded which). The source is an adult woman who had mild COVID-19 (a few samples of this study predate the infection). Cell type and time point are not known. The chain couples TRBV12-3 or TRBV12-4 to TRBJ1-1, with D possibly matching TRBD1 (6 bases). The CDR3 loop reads CASSLGDMNTEAFF. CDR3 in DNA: TGTGCCAGCTCCCTGGGGGACATGAACACTGAAGCTTTCTTT.